The T cell receptor (beta chain) under discussion was sequenced for a study of blood T cell repertoires in COVID-19. Study-level background: Sites across the United States, Italy and Spain contributed samples from acute and convalescent COVID-19. Nucleic acid was either cDNA or gDNA, and it came from T cells, B-cell-depleted T cells, or PBMCs.

Under the authors' procedure: Nucleated cell counts were estimated from reference gene primer amplification. Clones were sequenced by immunoSEQ multiplex PCR, and TCRdb holds only the in-frame ones, with some missing. From that table come the V and J calls and clone size; the DNA was used to work out D and trimming. The sample records tens of thousands of clones, 76% being singletons. CDR1 and CDR2 (germline): SNHLY, FYNNEI. The CDR3 runs 14 residues. V lost 6 bases and J lost 6, with 12 bases in between. The chain employs TRBV2 and TRBJ1-6; TRBD1 is a possible D gene (6 bases). Sequenced: peripheral blood. The receptor was derived from a man aged 45-65 years with active or convalescent COVID-19. In DNA form, the CDR3 reads TGTGCCAGCAGAAGTAACAGGGTTAATTCACCCCTCCACTTT. It is translated as CASRSNRVNSPLHF.